A selection of T cell receptor beta chains follows, all from one sample in a study of T cell repertoires in cytomegalovirus infection. Using its own MiXCR run on the reads, TCRdb lists one record per CDR3 protein. The profile covers some 700,000 distinct CDR3 sequences, with less than 40% appearing a single time and around 2.8% taken by the ten largest. Sample: PBMCs. The receptors shown here come from a human donor in good health (CMV status not recorded). Some clones in this sample may be carry-over from other donors' samples. Both conserved end residues are part of each CDR3. A D gene is named only where the DNA matches it firmly. Rows may omit the clone size; those that give it use once, few, many or a size class.

v_call	d_call	j_call	clone_size	cdr3_aa	cdr3_nt
TRBV7-2	-	TRBJ1-3	many	CASSLVGRQGTSSGNTIYF	TGTGCCAGCAGCTTAGTGGGTAGGCAGGGGACTAGCTCTGGAAACACCATATATTTT
TRBV5-5	TRBD2	TRBJ2-1	-	CASSLISGGYNEQFF	TGTGCCAGCAGCTTGATAAGCGGGGGGTACAATGAGCAGTTCTTC
TRBV9	-	TRBJ1-1	-	CASSVSAVPYQNTEAFF	TGTGCCAGCAGCGTATCGGCAGTTCCCTACCAGAACACTGAAGCTTTCTTT
TRBV20-1	TRBD1	TRBJ1-4	-	CSAASGGLGEKLFF	TGCAGTGCTGCCTCAGGGGGGCTCGGTGAAAAACTGTTTTTT
TRBV19	-	TRBJ2-3	-	CASTFGIGGTDTQYF	TGTGCCAGTACGTTCGGGATCGGCGGCACAGATACGCAGTATTTT
TRBV6-8	TRBD2	TRBJ2-3	-	CASRILAGGRHGPDTQYF	TGTGCCAGCAGGATACTAGCGGGAGGAAGGCATGGCCCAGATACGCAGTATTTT
TRBV12-3/TRBV12-4	-	TRBJ2-7	-	CASSDLDTVDEQYF	TGTGCCAGCAGCGACCTTGACACAGTCGACGAGCAGTACTTC
TRBV7-9	-	TRBJ1-2	-	CASSLDRGKVNGYTF	TGTGCCAGCAGCTTAGATCGGGGTAAAGTGAATGGCTACACCTTC
TRBV7-9	-	TRBJ2-5	-	CASQNQETQYF	TGTGCCAGCCAGAACCAAGAGACCCAGTACTTC
TRBV7-2	-	TRBJ2-1	many	CASSPRPQGEQFF	TGTGCCAGCAGCCCCCGCCCTCAGGGGGAGCAGTTCTTC
TRBV6-6	-	TRBJ1-2	-	CASSYQRGYTF	TGTGCCAGCAGTTATCAGCGAGGCTACACCTTC